This TCR beta chain was found in a study of blood T cell repertoires in COVID-19. Study-level information: Both acute and convalescent COVID-19 samples were obtained from the United States, Italy and Spain.

Only in-frame clones appear in the TCRdb table, and some are missing; sequencing was by immunoSEQ multiplex PCR. The sample contains about 330,000 clones, approximately 90% of which appear only once. The CDR3 totals 13 residues. Germline CDR1 reads SGHTA; CDR2 reads FQGNSA. V lost 4 bases and J lost 12; bases outside the gene matches: 4. The receptor's source is a woman aged 50 to 60 with active or convalescent COVID-19. V and J are TRBV7-2 and TRBJ2-1; 12 positions agree with TRBD2. The sequenced sample consisted of peripheral blood. The CDR3 DNA sequence: TGTGCCAGCAGCTCCGGACTAGCGGGGTCGCAGTTCTTC. This gives the protein CASSSGLAGSQFF.